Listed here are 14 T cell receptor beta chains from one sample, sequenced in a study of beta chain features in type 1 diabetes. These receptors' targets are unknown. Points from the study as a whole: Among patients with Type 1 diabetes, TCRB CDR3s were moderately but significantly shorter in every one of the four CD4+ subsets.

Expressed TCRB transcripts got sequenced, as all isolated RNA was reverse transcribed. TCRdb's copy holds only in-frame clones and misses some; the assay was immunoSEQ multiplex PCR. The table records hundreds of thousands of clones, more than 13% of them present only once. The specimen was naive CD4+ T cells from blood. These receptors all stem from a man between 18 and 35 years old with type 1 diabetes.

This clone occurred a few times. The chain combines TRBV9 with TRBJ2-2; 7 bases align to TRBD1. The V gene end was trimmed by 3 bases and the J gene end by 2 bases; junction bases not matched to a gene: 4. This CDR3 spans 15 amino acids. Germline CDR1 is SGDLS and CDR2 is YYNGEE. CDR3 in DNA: TGTGCCAGCAGCGACCGGGACAGCAACACCGGGGAGCTGTTTTTT. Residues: CASSDRDSNTGELFF.

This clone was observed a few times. CDR3 coding DNA: TGTGCCAGCAGCTCCCGTCTGGGACAGCTCACAGATACGCAGTATTTT. Translating it yields CASSSRLGQLTDTQYF. The rearrangement links TRBV7-2 to TRBJ2-3; 7 positions match TRBD1. V shed 4 bases and J 2 bases; nucleotides not matched to a gene: 9. Germline values: CDR1 SGHTA, CDR2 FQGNSA. CDR3 length equals 16 residues.

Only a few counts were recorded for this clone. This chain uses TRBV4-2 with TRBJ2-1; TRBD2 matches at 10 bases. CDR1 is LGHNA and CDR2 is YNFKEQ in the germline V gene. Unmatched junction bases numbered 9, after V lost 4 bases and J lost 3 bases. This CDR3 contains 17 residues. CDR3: CASSPSTSGNNYNEQFF. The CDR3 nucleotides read TGTGCCAGCAGCCCTTCAACTAGCGGGAATAACTACAATGAGCAGTTCTTC.

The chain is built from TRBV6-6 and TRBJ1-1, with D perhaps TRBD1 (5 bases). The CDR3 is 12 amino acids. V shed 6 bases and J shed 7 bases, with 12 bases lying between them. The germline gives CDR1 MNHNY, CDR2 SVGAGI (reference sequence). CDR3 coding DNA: TGTGCCAGCAGCGGCGGGACTGGTGAAGCTTTCTTT. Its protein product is CASSGGTGEAFF.

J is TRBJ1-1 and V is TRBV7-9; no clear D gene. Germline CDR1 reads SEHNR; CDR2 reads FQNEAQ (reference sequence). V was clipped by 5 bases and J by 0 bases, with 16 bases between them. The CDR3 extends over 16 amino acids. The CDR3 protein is CASSLDSFALNTEAFF. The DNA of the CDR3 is TGTGCCAGCAGCCTAGACTCTTTTGCCCTGAACACTGAAGCTTTCTTT.

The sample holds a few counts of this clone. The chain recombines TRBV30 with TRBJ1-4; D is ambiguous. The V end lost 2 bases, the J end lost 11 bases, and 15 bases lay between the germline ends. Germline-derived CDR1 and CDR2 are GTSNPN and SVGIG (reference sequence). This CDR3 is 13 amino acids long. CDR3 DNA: TGTGCCTGGAGTACCGGACCTACGGGGAAACTGTTTTTT. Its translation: CAWSTGPTGKLFF.

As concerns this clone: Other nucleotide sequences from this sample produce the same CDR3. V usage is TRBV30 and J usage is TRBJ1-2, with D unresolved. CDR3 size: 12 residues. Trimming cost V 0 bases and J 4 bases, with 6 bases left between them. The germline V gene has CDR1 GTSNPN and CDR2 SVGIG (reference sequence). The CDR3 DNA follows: TGTGCCTGGAGTGTTGCGGGCTATGGCTACACCTTC. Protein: CAWSVAGYGYTF.

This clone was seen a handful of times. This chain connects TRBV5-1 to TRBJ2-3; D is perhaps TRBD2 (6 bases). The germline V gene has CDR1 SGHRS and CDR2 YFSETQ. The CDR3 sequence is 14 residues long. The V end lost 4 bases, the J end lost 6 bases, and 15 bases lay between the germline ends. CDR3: CASSGGEIGDTQYF. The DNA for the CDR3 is TGCGCCAGCAGCGGAGGGGAGATAGGGGATACGCAGTATTTT.

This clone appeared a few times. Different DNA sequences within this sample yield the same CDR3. DNA for the CDR3: TGTGCCTGGAGTGAGGGCACAGATACGCAGTATTTT. Residues: CAWSEGTDTQYF. V gene TRBV30 combines with J gene TRBJ2-3; D is unclear. CDR1 GTSNPN and CDR2 SVGIG come from the germline V gene (reference sequence). The CDR3 contains 12 residues. V was clipped by 1 base and J by 1 base, with 3 bases between them.

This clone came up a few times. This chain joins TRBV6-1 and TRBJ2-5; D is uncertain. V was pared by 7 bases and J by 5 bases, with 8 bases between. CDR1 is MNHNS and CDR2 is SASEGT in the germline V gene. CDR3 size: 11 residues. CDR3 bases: TGTGCCAGCACCCAAGGGGAGACCCAGTACTTC. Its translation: CASTQGETQYF.

DNA of the CDR3: TGCAGCGTTGACTCAGGGACGGACGAGCAGTACTTC. Residues: CSVDSGTDEQYF. The V gene is TRBV29-1, the J gene TRBJ2-7, with D possibly called TRBD1 or TRBD2 (5 bases each). Germline V gives CDR1 SQVTM, CDR2 ANQGSEA. V lost 3 bases and J 5 bases, leaving 11 bases between the germline ends. The CDR3 totals 12 residues.

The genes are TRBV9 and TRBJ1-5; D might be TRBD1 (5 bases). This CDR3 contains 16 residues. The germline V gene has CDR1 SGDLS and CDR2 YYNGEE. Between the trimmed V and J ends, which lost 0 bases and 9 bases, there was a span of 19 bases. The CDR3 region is CASSVEVRGCQRPQHF. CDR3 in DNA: TGTGCCAGCAGCGTAGAGGTCCGGGGGTGTCAACGGCCCCAGCATTTT.

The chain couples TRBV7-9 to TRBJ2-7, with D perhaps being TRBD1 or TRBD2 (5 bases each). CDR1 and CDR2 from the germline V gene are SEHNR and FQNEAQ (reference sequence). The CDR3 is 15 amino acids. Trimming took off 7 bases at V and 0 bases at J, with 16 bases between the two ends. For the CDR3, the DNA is TGTGCCAGCATCCGGGACGCCTCTAGCTCCTACGAGCAGTACTTC. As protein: CASIRDASSSYEQYF.

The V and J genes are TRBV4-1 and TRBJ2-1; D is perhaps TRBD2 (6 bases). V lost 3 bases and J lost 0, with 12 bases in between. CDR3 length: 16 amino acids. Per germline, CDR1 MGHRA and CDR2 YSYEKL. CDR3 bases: TGCGCCAGCAGCCAGGGACTTGCGTACTCCTACAATGAGCAGTTCTTC. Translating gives CASSQGLAYSYNEQFF.